The clone carrying this T cell receptor (beta chain) was recorded a few times. Its antigen is unidentified. Time point specified: persistent/refractory GD, antithyroid drugs over 5 years with positive TRAb. The TCR library was made from RNA extracted from PBMCs. Through Arm-PCR of CDR3 regions and iRepertoire HTBI primers, TCR beta libraries were built. Per the authors' pipeline: Identified across the samples were 55 to 75 TRBV segments and roughly 13 TRBJ segments. TCRdb itself ran the multiplex PCR reads through MiXCR, one entry per CDR3 protein. These V and J calls originate from TCRdb's pipeline instead of the authors' own analysis. The sample contains 650,000 to 850,000 distinct CDR3 sequences, about 32% of which appear only once. The data are from a study of regulatory T cells in long-lasting Graves disease. At the level of the study: A definition of persistent Graves' disease required over 5 years of antithyroid drugs plus positive TSH receptor antibodies.

Overall study findings and caveats: Lower TCR diversity characterized persistent Graves' patients relative to newly diagnosed patients. Persistent disease preferred TRBV28, TRBJ1-2 and TRBJ2-5.

Germline values: CDR1 SGHVS, CDR2 FNYEAQ. This CDR3 contains 13 residues. The V and J ends lost 3 bases and 7 bases, in that order; junction bases with no gene match: 3. Sequenced here: peripheral blood mononuclear cells (PBMCs), sampled when the disease was refractory, from a patient treated with antithyroid drugs. The rearrangement links TRBV7-6 to TRBJ2-1; 7 positions agree with TRBD2. The clonotype originates from a female donor with Graves disease. The CDR3 region has the DNA TGTGCCAGCAGCTTGTGGGAGGGGAATGAGCAGTTCTTC. It is translated as CASSLWEGNEQFF.